This T cell receptor (beta chain) was documented in a study of shared clonotypes between healthy human individuals. The method was immunoSEQ multiplex PCR; TCRdb's version includes in-frame clones alone and lacks a portion of them. The data show 2 million to 2.5 million clones, approximately 95% seen once. The TCR was taken from a man between 18 and 35 years old in good health. Some clones in this sample may be carry-over from other donors' samples. The sample comprised naive CD4+ T cells from PBMCs. The subset: CD45RA+ positively selected.

CDR3: CASSLAAGPLTQYF. In DNA form, the CDR3 reads TGTGCCAGCAGCTTAGCGGCAGGCCCCTTGACCCAGTACTTC. The chain employs TRBV7-2 and TRBJ2-5; no clear D gene. The CDR3 extends over 14 amino acids. CDR1 is SGHTA and CDR2 is FQGNSA in the germline V gene. The germline V and J ends were trimmed by 0 bases and 7 bases, with 12 bases remaining between them.